This T cell receptor (beta chain) was retrieved from a study of T cell responses to AZD1222 COVID-19 vaccine. Study findings and constraints: It was only five to seven AZD1222 recipients who were seropositive at baseline. White British people made up most donors, females outnumbered males, and clonal diversity was possibly underestimated.

The length of the CDR3 is 13 residues. Trimming removed 4 bases from V and 3 bases from J, with 10 bases in between. Germline CDR1 reads MNHEY; CDR2 reads SVGEGT. Notes on this clone: Its antigen remains unknown.

Profiling relied on immunoSEQ multiplex PCR, and the TCRdb table lists in-frame clones only, not all of them. In the table there are tens of thousands of clones, 85% to 90% of which are singletons. The source of this sequence is an adult in good health. The specimen comprised peripheral blood, sampled on day 0 of MenACWY control vaccination. The chain recombines TRBV6-2 or TRBV6-3 with TRBJ2-7, with unresolved D. The CDR3 sequence: CASSSSTVYEQYF. CDR3 nucleotide sequence: TGTGCCAGCAGTTCGAGCACAGTCTACGAGCAGTACTTC.